Listed here are 25 T cell receptor beta chains from one sample, sequenced in a study of ipilimumab plus nivolumab after autologous stem cell transplantation. Some clones are missing from TCRdb's copy, which holds only in-frame ones; the method was immunoSEQ multiplex PCR. The sample has over 8,500 clones; around 69% are singletons. Source: PBMCs, taken in a trial of ipilimumab plus nivolumab as post-transplant consolidation. These receptors were taken from a female donor with multiple myeloma.

V gene TRBV9 combines with J gene TRBJ2-2; D is perhaps TRBD1 or TRBD2 (5 bases each). In germline, CDR1 is SGDLS, CDR2 YYNGEE. This CDR3 comprises 14 residues. V was cut by 3 bases and J by 5 bases, with 11 bases left in between. The DNA for the CDR3 is TGTGCCAGCAGCGCGCTGGGGGAAACCGGGGAGCTGTTTTTT. Its translation is CASSALGETGELFF.

This chain uses TRBV28 with TRBJ1-2; TRBD1 is a possible D gene (6 bases). Per germline, CDR1 MDHEN and CDR2 SYDVKM. The CDR3 extends over 13 amino acids. With 5 bases removed from V and 2 bases from J, the gap between germline ends came to 9 bases. CDR3 coding DNA: TGTGCCAGCAGTATTGACAGGAACTATGGCTACACCTTC. Translation: CASSIDRNYGYTF.

The chain links TRBV13 to TRBJ2-5; 7 bases agree with TRBD2. There are 16 residues in the CDR3. V was clipped by 3 bases and J by 2 bases; unmatched bases: 9. In germline, CDR1 is PRHDT, CDR2 FYEKMQ (reference sequence). CDR3 in DNA: TGTGCCAGCAGCTTCTGGGGGGGAGGAGTTCAAGAGACCCAGTACTTC. Translated: CASSFWGGGVQETQYF.

This clone was found a few times. The chain has TRBV15 and TRBJ2-3; TRBD2 matches 7 bases. This CDR3 is built from 16 residues. J lost 5 bases, V lost 1 base, and 9 bases had no gene match. Germline V CDR1 and CDR2: LNHNV, YYDKDF (reference sequence). The DNA for the CDR3 is TGTGCCACCAGCAGAGCCGCGGGAGTGGGGGGAGATACGCAGTATTTT. Amino acids: CATSRAAGVGGDTQYF.

The CDR3 DNA is TGTGCCAGCAAAACTCCAGGGTACAATGAGCAGTTCTTC. Translation: CASKTPGYNEQFF. The rearrangement joins TRBV6-1 to TRBJ2-1; the D gene is possibly TRBD1 (5 bases). Germline V gene data show CDR1 as MNHNS and CDR2 as SASEGT. The ends were cut back, 7 bases at V and 4 bases at J, with 11 bases in the middle. The CDR3 is 13 amino acids.

The chain is built from TRBV7-3 and TRBJ1-1; a weak D match, TRBD1 (6 bases). CDR1 and CDR2 from the germline V gene are SGHTA and FQGTGA. Trimming shortened V by 0 bases and J by 6 bases, and 11 bases separated the two germline ends. The CDR3 runs 14 residues. CDR3 coding DNA: TGTGCCAGCAGCTTAACACGAGGGGGACCTGAAGCTTTCTTT. It encodes CASSLTRGGPEAFF.

This clone was counted a few times. The chain carries TRBV29-1 and TRBJ1-3; D gene uncertain. The CDR3 is made up of 13 amino acids. CDR1 and CDR2 (germline): SQVTM, ANQGSEA. Trimming took off 0 bases at V and 4 bases at J, with 7 bases between the two ends. The CDR3 DNA sequence: TGCAGCGTTGAAGAGATCGGGGGAAACACCATATATTTT. Translating gives CSVEEIGGNTIYF.

This clone has a handful of counts. This rearrangement joins TRBV7-3 to TRBJ2-5; D ambiguous. V lost 1 base, J lost 5 bases, and 8 bases lay in between. There are 13 residues in the CDR3. The germline V gene encodes CDR1 SGHTA and CDR2 FQGTGA. This chain's CDR3 is CASSLSPTETQYF. CDR3 nucleotide sequence: TGTGCCAGCAGCTTAAGTCCCACGGAGACCCAGTACTTC.

The chain joins TRBV2 to TRBJ1-6; no clear D. Germline lookup yields CDR1 SNHLY and CDR2 FYNNEI. Trimming took off 5 bases at V and 6 bases at J, with 11 bases between the two ends. The CDR3 extends over 14 amino acids. The CDR3 coding sequence is TGTGCCAGCAGTTCTACAGCCTTTAATTCACCCCTCCACTTT. This encodes CASSSTAFNSPLHF.

The chain combines TRBV7-3 with TRBJ2-3; TRBD2 agrees at 7 bases. There are 17 residues in the CDR3. Germline V gene sequence: CDR1 SGHTA, CDR2 FQGTGA. V was pared by 4 bases and J by 0 bases, with 10 bases of the junction left unmatched. The CDR3 protein is CASSSARLASSTDTQYF. The CDR3 bases are TGTGCCAGCAGCTCCGCACGACTAGCTTCTAGCACAGATACGCAGTATTTT. Combining the CDR3 with reference TRBV7-3 and TRBJ2-3 gives the whole variable domain GAGVSQTPSNKVTEKGKYVELRCDPISGHTALYWYRQSLGQGPEFLIYFQGTGAADDSGLPNDRFFAVRPEGSVSTLKIQRTERGDSAVYLCASSSARLASSTDTQYFGPGTRLTVL.

This chain links TRBV11-3 with TRBJ2-1, with 8 bases lining up with TRBD1. Germline lookup yields CDR1 SGHNT and CDR2 YENEEA. The CDR3 has 14 amino acids. After removal of 7 bases from V and 6 bases from J, the junction contained 8 bases not matched to a gene. This CDR3 is CASTTQGAGNEQFF. The CDR3 DNA reads as TGTGCCAGCACCACCCAGGGGGCGGGCAATGAGCAGTTCTTC. The full variable domain, rest sourced from reference TRBV11-3 and TRBJ2-1, is EAGVVQSPRYKIIEKKQPVAFWCNPISGHNTLYWYLQNLGQGPELLIRYENEEAVDDSQLPKDRFSAERLKGVDSTLKIQPAELGDSAVYLCASTTQGAGNEQFFGPGTRLTVL.

This chain uses TRBV19 with TRBJ2-3; D is undetermined. Deletions cut 6 bases from V and 3 bases from J, with 19 bases between. The CDR3 is 16 amino acids. Germline V lookup: CDR1 LNHDA, CDR2 SQIVND (reference sequence). CDR3 bases: TGTGCCAGTAGGAGCCGAACCGCCCCCGTAACAGATACGCAGTATTTT. Its translation is CASRSRTAPVTDTQYF.

V usage is TRBV6-6 and J usage is TRBJ2-7; the D is unclear. The CDR3 has 14 amino acids. Trimming took off 2 bases at V and 2 bases at J, with 10 bases between the two ends. Germline V gene lookup returns CDR1 MNHNY and CDR2 SVGAGI (reference sequence). This chain's CDR3 is CASSYGKKPYEQYF. CDR3 DNA: TGTGCCAGCAGTTACGGTAAGAAGCCCTACGAGCAGTACTTC.

CDR3 residues: CASSSRGTEAFF. CDR3 bases: TGTGCCAGTAGTAGTAGGGGGACTGAAGCTTTCTTT. The V gene is TRBV19, the J gene TRBJ1-1; maybe TRBD1 (6 bases). CDR1 is LNHDA and CDR2 is SQIVND in the germline V gene (reference sequence). The V end lost 4 bases, the J end lost 5 bases, and 8 bases lay between the germline ends. The CDR3 contains 12 residues.

This clone was observed a handful of times. V and J are TRBV19 and TRBJ2-6, with 10 positions matching TRBD1. CDR1 is LNHDA and CDR2 is SQIVND in the germline V gene (reference sequence). V lost 7 bases, J lost 0 bases, and 6 bases stayed unmatched. CDR3 length: 17 amino acids. The CDR3 here is CASMIRDRGSGANVLTF. CDR3 bases: TGTGCCAGTATGATCCGGGACAGGGGCTCTGGGGCCAACGTCCTGACTTTC.

This clone ranks as large. The CDR3 protein is CASRFLRTLNEKLFF. The DNA of the CDR3 is TGTGCAAGTCGCTTTCTCCGGACGCTTAATGAAAAACTGTTTTTT. The gene calls are TRBV12-2 and TRBJ1-4. TRBV12-2 is assigned pseudogene status. CDR3 size: 15 residues.

This clone is a singleton in its sample. This chain uses TRBV2 with TRBJ2-2, with D hard to call. The CDR3 has 16 amino acids. CDR1 and CDR2 (germline): SNHLY, FYNNEI. Trimming pared 4 bases from V and 1 base from J, leaving 13 bases between. The CDR3 region has the DNA TGTGCCAGCAGTGGACCGCGTGGGTGGAACACCGGGGAGCTGTTTTTT. This translates into CASSGPRGWNTGELFF.

By sample share, this clone is medium-sized. The chain has TRBV10-2 and TRBJ2-1; D remains unclear. Germline V gives CDR1 WSHSY, CDR2 SAAADI. This CDR3 is built from 13 residues. V was clipped by 7 bases and J by 2 bases, with 9 bases between them. CDR3 nucleotides: TGCGCCAGCACCGAGGTTCCCTACAATGAGCAGTTCTTC. This translates into CASTEVPYNEQFF.

By share of the sample, this clone is medium-sized. This rearrangement joins TRBV2 to TRBJ2-1; unclear D gene. V was trimmed by 6 bases and J by 4 bases, leaving 10 bases between them. This CDR3 contains 13 residues. Per germline, CDR1 SNHLY and CDR2 FYNNEI. The CDR3 region has the DNA TGTGCCAGCAGCCTCTCAACTTACAATGAGCAGTTCTTC. Its protein product is CASSLSTYNEQFF.

A remark on this clone: A read error may account for a junction end that differs from germline. This chain links TRBV6-1 with TRBJ1-5; D not certain. This CDR3 comprises 14 residues. Germline lookup yields CDR1 MNHNS and CDR2 SASEGT. For the CDR3, the DNA is TGTGCCGGCAGTGCCTATGGGAGCAATCAGCCCCAGCATTTT. It specifies CAGSAYGSNQPQHF.

A note on this clone: The junction differs from germline at one of its ends, possibly a read error. The V call is TRBV7-7, the J call TRBJ2-7; the match to TRBD2 covers 8 bases. This CDR3 comprises 14 residues. The germline gives CDR1 SSHAT, CDR2 FNYEAQ (reference sequence). The CDR3 sequence: CASSLSSGGHEQYF. In DNA, the CDR3 is TGTGCTAGCAGCTTAAGCTCGGGGGGGCACGAGCAGTACTTC.

This sequence joins TRBV7-9 and TRBJ2-7; 8 nucleotides match TRBD2. Germline values: CDR1 SEHNR, CDR2 FQNEAQ (reference sequence). This CDR3 is 17 amino acids long. V shed 1 base, J shed 5 bases, and the junction held 13 bases outside the gene matches. The CDR3 reads CASSLVSLEREPHEQYF. CDR3 nucleotides: TGTGCCAGCAGCTTAGTCTCTTTGGAGCGGGAGCCTCACGAGCAGTACTTC.

This clone was observed a few times. V is TRBV6-5 and J is TRBJ1-6; 8 nucleotides match TRBD1. Germline V gene lookup returns CDR1 MNHEY and CDR2 SVGAGI. J gave up 11 bases and V 6 bases, and 9 bases lay outside the gene matches. CDR3 length: 14 residues. As DNA, the CDR3 is TGTGCCAGCAGCCTCGGACAGGGTGCCACACCCCTCCACTTT. Encoded protein: CASSLGQGATPLHF.

The gene calls are TRBV11-2 and TRBJ1-2; 9 bases fit TRBD1. The CDR3 is 14 residues long. J gave up 7 bases and V 5 bases, and 8 bases lay outside the gene matches. The germline V gene encodes CDR1 SGHAT and CDR2 FQNNGV. This CDR3 reads CASSPLGTGIGYTF. The CDR3 DNA sequence: TGTGCCAGCAGCCCCCTGGGGACAGGGATTGGCTACACCTTC.

Only a few counts were recorded for this clone. J is TRBJ2-5 and V is TRBV28, with 7 bases matching TRBD1. The CDR3 length is 13 residues. Trimming at V came to 6 bases and at J to 4 bases, leaving 5 bases not matched to a gene. The germline V gene encodes CDR1 MDHEN and CDR2 SYDVKM. The CDR3 sequence is CASRGTVGETQYF. In DNA, the CDR3 is TGTGCCAGCAGGGGGACAGTCGGAGAGACCCAGTACTTC.